A selection of T cell receptor beta chains follows, all from one sample in a study of OX40 agonist ivuxolimab in advanced cancers. Assay used: immunoSEQ multiplex PCR; TCRdb lists only in-frame clones, some missing. The table shows approximately 65,000 clones, with roughly nine tenths occurring only once. The specimen comprised CD4+ or CD8+ T cells sorted from blood, sampled in a trial of the OX40 agonist ivuxolimab. Receptor source: an adult with an advanced solid tumor such as melanoma, head and neck, liver or kidney cancer. The CDR3 runs from the conserved cysteine through the conserved F or W. The D gene is left open where the match is weak.

CDR3: CASSINGFTDTQYF; DNA: TGTGCCAGTAGTATTAATGGCTTCACAGATACGCAGTATTTT; D: NA; J: TRBJ2-3; V: TRBV19
CDR3: CASSLDWDRGTEAFF; DNA: TGTGCCAGCAGCTTAGACTGGGACAGGGGCACTGAAGCTTTCTTT; D: TRBD1; J: TRBJ1-1; V: TRBV13
CDR3: CASSAWLDEQFF; DNA: TGTGCCAGCAGTGCTTGGCTCGATGAGCAGTTCTTC; D: NA; J: TRBJ2-1; V: TRBV2
CDR3: CASSPQTVQETQYF; DNA: TGTGCCAGCTCACCACAAACAGTCCAAGAGACCCAGTACTTC; D: NA; J: TRBJ2-5; V: TRBV18
CDR3: CASSRDAANSYEQYF; DNA: TGTGCCAGCAGCAGGGACGCTGCTAACTCCTACGAGCAGTACTTC; D: NA; J: TRBJ2-7; V: TRBV2
CDR3: CASSLAGRGADTQYF; DNA: TGCGCCAGCAGCTTGGCCGGCAGGGGGGCAGATACGCAGTATTTT; D: NA; J: TRBJ2-3; V: TRBV5-1
CDR3: CASSLLTPSAQHF; DNA: TGTGCCAGCAGCCTCCTCACACCGTCAGCCCAGCATTTT; D: NA; J: TRBJ1-5; V: TRBV10-3
CDR3: CASSQVGGEGYTF; DNA: TGTGCCAGCAGCCAAGTAGGGGGCGAAGGCTACACCTTC; D: TRBD1; J: TRBJ1-2; V: TRBV4-2
CDR3: CSVDPGLESEQFF; DNA: TGCAGCGTTGACCCGGGACTAGAGAGTGAGCAGTTCTTC; D: TRBD2; J: TRBJ2-1; V: TRBV29-1
CDR3: CASSQDLAGFTEAFF; DNA: TGTGCCAGCAGCCAAGATCTGGCGGGGTTCACTGAAGCTTTCTTT; D: NA; J: TRBJ1-1; V: TRBV14
CDR3: CATSRDVGGKLFF; DNA: TGTGCCACCAGCAGAGATGTAGGAGGAAAACTGTTTTTT; D: NA; J: TRBJ1-4; V: TRBV15
CDR3: CASSQGLAGTGREQFF; DNA: TGTGCCAGCAGCCAAGGACTAGCGGGAACTGGACGGGAGCAGTTCTTC; D: TRBD2; J: TRBJ2-1; V: TRBV4-2
CDR3: CASSQGRGSDTQYF; DNA: TGCGCCAGCAGCCAGGGGCGGGGCTCAGATACGCAGTATTTT; D: NA; J: TRBJ2-3; V: TRBV4-3
CDR3: CASSEGRRYNEQFF; DNA: TGTGCCAGCAGCGAGGGACGCCGCTACAATGAGCAGTTCTTC; D: NA; J: TRBJ2-1; V: TRBV6-5
CDR3: CASSRTGARYDEQFF; DNA: TGTGCCAGCAGTCGGACAGGGGCGAGGTACGATGAGCAGTTCTTC; D: TRBD1; J: TRBJ2-1; V: TRBV6-5
CDR3: CASSVAAETQYF; DNA: TGTGCCAGCTCGGTGGCGGCGGAGACCCAGTACTTC; D: NA; J: TRBJ2-5; V: TRBV28
CDR3: CASSRHYANTDTQYF; DNA: TGTGCCAGTAGTAGACACTACGCCAACACAGATACGCAGTATTTT; D: NA; J: TRBJ2-3; V: TRBV19